Included here is one T cell receptor (beta chain) sequence, with context. As yet, its antigen is unknown. The sample is drawn from a study of cytomegalovirus exposure and HLA in healthy donors. At the level of the study: Among 150 million to 200 million T cells, an earlier analysis found 90 million to 130 million unique TCR beta sequences. When 398 donors were genotyped, 81% of them were found to fall in the Caucasian-associated ancestry cluster.

Germline V gene sequence: CDR1 LGHNA, CDR2 YNFKEQ. This CDR3 comprises 17 residues. The V and J ends lost 0 bases and 6 bases, in that order; junction bases with no gene match: 10. Study outcomes and limitations: Presence/absence analyses took donor sequencing depth as roughly uniform. Cytomegalovirus-associated TCR beta chains were listed, numbering 150 to 200.

In the PCR, 60 Vbeta and 13 Jbeta primers were used. Clones were sequenced by immunoSEQ multiplex PCR, and TCRdb holds only the in-frame ones, with some missing. The data contain about 150,000 clones, approximately 74% of them singletons. This chain joins TRBV4-2 and TRBJ2-3, with 9 bases that match TRBD2. This TCR was recovered from a man aged 25 to 45 in good health and CMV-seronegative. The sequenced material came from PBMCs. In DNA form, the CDR3 reads TGTGCCAGCAGCCAAGATTGGAGCGGGGGGCGGGCGGATACGCAGTATTTT. It yields the protein CASSQDWSGGRADTQYF.